Below are 6 T cell receptor beta chains sequenced from a single sample in a study of cytomegalovirus exposure and HLA in healthy donors. PCR employed 60 Vbeta and 13 Jbeta primers. Clones were read by immunoSEQ multiplex PCR, and TCRdb kept only the in-frame ones, dropping some. The sample lists some 60,000 clones; less than 90% were seen once. Sequenced input: PBMCs. The receptors stem from a female donor in good health and CMV-seronegative.

The rearrangement uses TRBV28 and TRBJ2-1; perhaps TRBD2 as D (6 bases). Germline V gene data show CDR1 as MDHEN and CDR2 as SYDVKM. The CDR3 totals 16 residues. V lost 6 bases to trimming and J lost 0 bases, with 15 bases between them. Here the CDR3 DNA reads TGTGCCAGCAGCACCCGGCTAGCGACCTCCTACAATGAGCAGTTCTTC. Amino acids: CASSTRLATSYNEQFF.

The J gene is TRBJ2-7, the V gene TRBV5-1; 7 nucleotides align to TRBD1. Trimming cost V 2 bases and J 4 bases; bases outside gene matches: 12. There are 16 residues in the CDR3. Germline CDR1 is SGHRS and CDR2 is YFSETQ. CDR3 amino acids: CASSFRQGSGGYEQYF. Written as DNA, the CDR3 is TGCGCCAGCAGCTTTCGACAGGGATCAGGCGGTTACGAGCAGTACTTC. Looking up the rest from reference TRBV5-1 and TRBJ2-7 gives the full variable domain: KAGVTQTPRYLIKTRGQQVTLSCSPISGHRSVSWYQQTPGQGLQFLFEYFSETQRNKGNFPGRFSGRQFSNSRSEMNVSTLELGDSALYLCASSFRQGSGGYEQYFGPGTRLTVT.

CDR3 residues: CASSLRDRGHEQYF. The CDR3 coding sequence is TGCGCCAGCAGCCTCCGGGACAGGGGGCACGAGCAGTACTTC. J is TRBJ2-7 and V is TRBV5-1; the match to TRBD1 covers 12 bases. The trim removed 4 bases at V and 5 bases at J, leaving 4 bases unmatched. The V gene's germline CDR1 is SGHRS and CDR2 YFSETQ. CDR3 length: 14 amino acids.

The V gene is TRBV6-5, the J gene TRBJ2-7; D is possibly TRBD1 (6 bases). V lost 1 base and J lost 1, with 11 bases in between. The CDR3 sequence is 15 residues long. CDR1 and CDR2 (germline): MNHEY, SVGAGI. The CDR3 bases are TGTGCCAGCAGTTACTACAGGGCCCATTCCTACGAGCAGTACTTC. This codes for CASSYYRAHSYEQYF.

This chain connects TRBV28 to TRBJ1-5; the D gene is possibly TRBD1 (5 bases). CDR1 MDHEN and CDR2 SYDVKM come from the germline V gene. The V gene lost 5 bases and the J gene lost 3 bases, with 14 bases spanning the gap. The CDR3 totals 15 residues. In DNA form, the CDR3 reads TGTGCCAGCAGTCCCACAGGCTCCGTCAATCAGCCCCAGCATTTT. This codes for CASSPTGSVNQPQHF.

The chain recombines TRBV29-1 with TRBJ1-2; 9 nucleotides align to TRBD1. Germline V gene sequence: CDR1 SQVTM, CDR2 ANQGSEA. The V segment lost 6 bases and the J segment 6 bases; nucleotides outside the gene matches: 20. The CDR3 spans 17 residues. In DNA, the CDR3 is TGCAGCGTGCCCTTTCCCCCGGGACAGGGCCGTTCTGATGGCTACACCTTC. It yields the protein CSVPFPPGQGRSDGYTF.